This record concerns one T cell receptor beta chain sequence. The antigen remains unidentified. This sample stems from a study of T-cell memory formation after mild COVID-19. Study-wide context: Largely donor-specific sequence clusters came from a couple of donors. Study-level points and caveats: Clones contracting across day 15 to 85 had a balanced CD4/CD8 profile; later expanding clones leaned CD4+. Of the contracting clones, CD4+ ones lay mainly in CM and EM, and CD8+ ones in EMRA.

TCR alpha and TCR beta cDNA libraries carrying sample barcodes and UMIs were produced by 5'RACE using constant-segment primers. One entry per CDR3 protein, called by TCRdb with MiXCR from the 5' RACE reads. The sample lists some 250,000 distinct CDR3 sequences, roughly 18% occurring once. Trimming took off 1 base at V and 7 bases at J, with 9 bases between the two ends. The CDR3 covers 12 residues. Looked up from germline, CDR1 is SGHRS and CDR2 is YFSETQ. The source of this sequence is a young man who had mild COVID-19 (a few samples of this study predate the infection). Cell type and time point are not known. The rearrangement joins TRBV5-1 to TRBJ2-7, with a weak D call TRBD1 (5 bases). Sequenced sample: PBMCs or a T cell subset sorted from them (not recorded which). The CDR3 nucleotides read TGCGCCAGCAGCTTGTTGGGGCGGGAGCAGTACTTC. This codes for CASSLLGREQYF. Together with reference TRBV5-1 and TRBJ2-7, the CDR3 gives the full variable domain: KAGVTQTPRYLIKTRGQQVTLSCSPISGHRSVSWYQQTPGQGLQFLFEYFSETQRNKGNFPGRFSGRQFSNSRSEMNVSTLELGDSALYLCASSLLGREQYFGPGTRLTVT.